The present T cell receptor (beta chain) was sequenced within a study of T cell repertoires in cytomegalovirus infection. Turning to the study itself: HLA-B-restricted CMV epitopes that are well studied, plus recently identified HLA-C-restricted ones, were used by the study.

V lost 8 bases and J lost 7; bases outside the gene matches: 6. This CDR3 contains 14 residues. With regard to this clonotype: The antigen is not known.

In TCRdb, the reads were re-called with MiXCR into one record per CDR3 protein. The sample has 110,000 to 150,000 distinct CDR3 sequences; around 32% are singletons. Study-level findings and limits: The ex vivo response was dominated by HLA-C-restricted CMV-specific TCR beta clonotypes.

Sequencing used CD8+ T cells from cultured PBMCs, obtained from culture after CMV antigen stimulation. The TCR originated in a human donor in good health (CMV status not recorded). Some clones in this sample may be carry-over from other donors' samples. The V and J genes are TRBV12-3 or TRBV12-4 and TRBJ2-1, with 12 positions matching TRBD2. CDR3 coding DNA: TGTGCCAGCTCAAGACTAGCGGGGGTAAATGAGCAGTTCTTC. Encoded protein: CASSRLAGVNEQFF.